Detailed here is one TCR beta chain. Its antigen is not identified. This sample is part of a study of shared clonotypes between healthy human individuals. About the research overall: Donors, aged 18 to 49, were two women and a few men. General study findings and limits: Collection of samples was limited to blood; tissue repertoires likely differ. Naive subsets tended to show greater estimated richness than memory subsets.

Germline V gene sequence: CDR1 LNHNV, CDR2 YYDKDF (reference sequence). CDR3 size: 14 residues. Trimming stripped 1 base from V and 4 bases from J, with 10 bases between. Method: immunoSEQ multiplex PCR; TCRdb's copy keeps in-frame clones and lacks some. The table has over a million clones, around 76% seen once. This receptor was taken from a man aged 18 to 30 in good health. V is TRBV15 and J is TRBJ1-1; TRBD1 might be the D (6 bases). The sequencing input was memory CD4+ T cells sorted from blood. Specified subset: CD45RA-negative fraction. The CDR3 is CATSRVVGGTEAFF. In DNA form, the CDR3 reads TGTGCCACCAGCAGAGTTGTAGGGGGCACTGAAGCTTTCTTT. Using reference TRBV15 and TRBJ1-1 for the parts outside the CDR3, the full variable domain is DAMVIQNPRYQVTQFGKPVTLSCSQTLNHNVMYWYQQKSSQAPKLLFHYYDKDFNNEADTPDNFQSRRPNTSFCFLDIRSPGLGDTAMYLCATSRVVGGTEAFFGQGTRLTVV.